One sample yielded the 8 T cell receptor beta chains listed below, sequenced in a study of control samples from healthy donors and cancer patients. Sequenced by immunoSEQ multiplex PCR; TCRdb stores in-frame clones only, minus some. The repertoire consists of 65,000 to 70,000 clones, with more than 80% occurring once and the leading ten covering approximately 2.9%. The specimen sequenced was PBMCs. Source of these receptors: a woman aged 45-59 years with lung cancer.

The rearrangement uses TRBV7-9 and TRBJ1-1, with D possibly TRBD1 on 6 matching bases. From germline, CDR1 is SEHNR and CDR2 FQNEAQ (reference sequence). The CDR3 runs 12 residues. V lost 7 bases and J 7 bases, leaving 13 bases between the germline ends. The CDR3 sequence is CASTETGGEAFF. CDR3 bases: TGTGCCAGCACCGAGACAGGAGGTGAAGCTTTCTTT.

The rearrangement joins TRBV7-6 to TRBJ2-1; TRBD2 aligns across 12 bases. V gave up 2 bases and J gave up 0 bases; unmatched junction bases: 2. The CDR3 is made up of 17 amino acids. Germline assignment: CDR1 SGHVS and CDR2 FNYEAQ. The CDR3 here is CASSLLAGGSSYNEQFF. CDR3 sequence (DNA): TGTGCCAGCAGCTTACTAGCGGGGGGGAGCTCCTACAATGAGCAGTTCTTC.

The CDR3, as DNA: TGTGCCAGCAGACAGGGCTCAACTAATGAAAAACTGTTTTTT. Residues: CASRQGSTNEKLFF. This rearrangement joins TRBV19 to TRBJ1-4; 7 positions agree with TRBD1. The V segment lost 9 bases and the J segment 0 bases; nucleotides outside the gene matches: 4. Germline values: CDR1 LNHDA, CDR2 SQIVND (reference sequence). CDR3 length: 14 amino acids.

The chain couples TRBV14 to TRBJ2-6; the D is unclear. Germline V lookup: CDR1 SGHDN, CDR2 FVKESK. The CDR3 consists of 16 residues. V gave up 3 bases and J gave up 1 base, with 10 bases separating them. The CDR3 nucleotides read TGTGCCAGCAGCCAGGGCCTCCCTTCTGGGGCCAACGTCCTGACTTTC. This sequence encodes CASSQGLPSGANVLTF. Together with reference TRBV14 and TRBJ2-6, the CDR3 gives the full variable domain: EAGVTQFPSHSVIEKGQTVTLRCDPISGHDNLYWYRRVMGKEIKFLLHFVKESKQDESGMPNNRFLAERTGGTYSTLKVQPAELEDSGVYFCASSQGLPSGANVLTFGAGSRLTVL.

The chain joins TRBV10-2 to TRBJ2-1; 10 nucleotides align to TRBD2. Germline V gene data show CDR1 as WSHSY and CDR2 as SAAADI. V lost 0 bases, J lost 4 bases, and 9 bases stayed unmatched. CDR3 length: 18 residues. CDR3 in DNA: TGCGCCAGCAGTGAGTCGACATATGGGACTAGCGAATACAATGAGCAGTTCTTC. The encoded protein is CASSESTYGTSEYNEQFF.

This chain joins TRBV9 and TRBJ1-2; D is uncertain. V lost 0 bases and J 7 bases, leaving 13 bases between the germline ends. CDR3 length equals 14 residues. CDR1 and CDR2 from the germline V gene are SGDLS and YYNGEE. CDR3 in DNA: TGTGCCAGCAGCGTAGGAGGAGGGAATGGTGGCTACACCTTC. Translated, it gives CASSVGGGNGGYTF.

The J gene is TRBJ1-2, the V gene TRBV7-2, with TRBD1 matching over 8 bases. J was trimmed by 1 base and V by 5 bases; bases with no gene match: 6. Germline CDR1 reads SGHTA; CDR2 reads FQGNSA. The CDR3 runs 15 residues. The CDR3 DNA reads TGTGCCAGCAGCATACCGGACAGGGTTAACTATGGCTACACCTTC. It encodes CASSIPDRVNYGYTF. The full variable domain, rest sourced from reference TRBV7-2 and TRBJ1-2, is GAGVSQSPSNKVTEKGKDVELRCDPISGHTALYWYRQSLGQGLEFLIYFQGNSAPDKSGLPSDRFSAERTGGSVSTLTIQRTQQEDSAVYLCASSIPDRVNYGYTFGSGTRLTVV.

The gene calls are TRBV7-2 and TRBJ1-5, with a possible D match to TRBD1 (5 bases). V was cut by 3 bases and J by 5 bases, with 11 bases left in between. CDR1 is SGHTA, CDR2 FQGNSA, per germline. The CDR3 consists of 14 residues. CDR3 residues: CASSFRGGDQPQHF. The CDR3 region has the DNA TGTGCCAGCAGCTTTCGGGGAGGGGATCAGCCCCAGCATTTT.